Sequencing of this T cell receptor beta chain was carried out in a study of shared clonotypes between healthy human individuals. General study points: Relative to clonotypes present in all four donors, those not shared had lower generation probabilities.

Source study methods: ImmunoSEQ junction-only sequences lacked quality scores, so their filtering differed. This table comes from immunoSEQ multiplex PCR, and its TCRdb copy is limited to in-frame clones, with some not included. V, J and clone size reflect that table, while D and trimming were determined from the DNA. The sample yields fewer than 1.4 million clones, around 82% seen once. For this clone: Its specificity is unknown.

V was trimmed by 3 bases and J by 4 bases, leaving 9 bases between them. This CDR3 is built from 14 residues. CDR1 and CDR2 from the germline V gene are KGHSH and LQKENI. The chain has TRBV18 and TRBJ2-2; D is unresolved. The material sequenced was memory CD4+ T cells from PBMCs. Stated subset: CD45RA-negative fraction. The sequence came from a man aged 18 to 29 in good health. Some clones in this sample may be carry-over from other donors' samples. CDR3 sequence reads: CASSPRRGTGELFF. The CDR3 DNA sequence: TGTGCCAGCTCACCTCGGCGCGGCACCGGGGAGCTGTTTTTT.